This T cell receptor (beta chain) emerged from a study of response to subunit inactivated influenza vaccine. General study findings and limits: That few new T cells are recruited by each seasonal influenza vaccination was the authors' suggestion.

The sample holds a few counts of this clonotype. Its antigen is undetermined. Germline V gene sequence: CDR1 SGHVS, CDR2 FQNEAQ. Between the trimmed V and J ends, which lost 8 bases and 5 bases, there was a span of 16 bases. The CDR3 extends over 14 amino acids. TCRdb recomputed calls from the RT-PCR reads with MiXCR, one row per CDR3 protein. The sample contains approximately 680,000 distinct CDR3 sequences, 15% to 18% of which appear only once. The sequence derives from a man over 45 who received an inactivated influenza vaccine. The V and J genes are TRBV7-8 and TRBJ1-5; no definite D call. Sequencing was performed on PBMCs from blood, taken roughly 12 days after vaccination. The CDR3 DNA reads TGTGCCAGCTCCCTTCCCGACACTTATCAGCCCCAGCATTTT. Protein sequence: CASSLPDTYQPQHF.